This entry lists 30 T cell receptor beta chains sequenced from one sample in a study of blood T cell repertoires in COVID-19. The protocol was immunoSEQ multiplex PCR, while the TCRdb copy is restricted to in-frame clones and leaves out a portion. Here the sample spans about 130,000 clones, approximately 85% being singletons. The material sequenced was peripheral blood. These TCRs come from a woman aged 80 or over with COVID-19, enrolled during active disease.

V is TRBV5-8 and J is TRBJ2-5; TRBD1 matches at 9 bases. Trimming cost V 6 bases and J 4 bases; bases outside gene matches: 4. The CDR3 is 13 amino acids. Germline-derived CDR1 and CDR2 are SGHTS and YDEGEE. Here the CDR3 DNA reads TGTGCCAGCACGAACAGGGGGCGAGAGACCCAGTACTTC. As protein: CASTNRGRETQYF.

V gene TRBV3-1 (or the pseudogene TRBV3-2) combines with J gene TRBJ1-5; D is unclear. This CDR3 is 13 amino acids long. V lost 1 base and J 6 bases, leaving 7 bases between the germline ends. The germline V gene encodes CDR1 LGHDT and CDR2 YNNKEL (reference sequence). CDR3 loop: CASSQGGVQPQHF. The CDR3 DNA follows: TGTGCCAGCAGCCAAGGAGGTGTTCAGCCCCAGCATTTT.

This sequence joins TRBV28 and TRBJ1-5; D is uncertain. The CDR3 contains 16 residues. Looked up from germline, CDR1 is MDHEN and CDR2 is SYDVKM. Trimming cost V 4 bases and J 1 base, with 14 bases left between them. CDR3 sequence (DNA): TGTGCCAGCAGTTACGGGGAGGGATGGAGCAATCAGCCCCAGCATTTT. Protein sequence: CASSYGEGWSNQPQHF.

For the CDR3, the DNA is TGTGCCAGTAGTATAAGGCGGGGAACTGAAGCTTTCTTT. As protein: CASSIRRGTEAFF. The chain carries TRBV19 and TRBJ1-1, with D unclear. V lost 2 bases and J lost 5, with 9 bases in between. The CDR3 has 13 residues. Germline assignment: CDR1 LNHDA and CDR2 SQIVND (reference sequence).

This clone was seen only a few times. For the CDR3, the DNA is TGTGCCAGTAGTATGGGGGCCGAAGAAAACATTCAGTACTTC. Translated, it gives CASSMGAEENIQYF. J is TRBJ2-4 and V is TRBV19, with D maybe TRBD1 (6 bases). This CDR3 is built from 14 residues. V was cut by 3 bases and J by 5 bases, with 11 bases left in between. Germline-derived CDR1 and CDR2 are LNHDA and SQIVND (reference sequence).

This chain uses TRBV14 with TRBJ1-1; 7 nucleotides align to TRBD1. V lost 4 bases, J lost 5 bases, and 4 bases stayed unmatched. The CDR3 totals 13 residues. Per the germline V gene, CDR1 is SGHDN and CDR2 is FVKESK. CDR3 loop: CASSRQGGTEAFF. The CDR3, as DNA: TGTGCCAGCAGCCGCCAGGGGGGTACTGAAGCTTTCTTT.

The J gene is TRBJ2-3, the V gene TRBV6-5; possibly TRBD1 for D (5 bases). The CDR3 length is 13 residues. CDR1 MNHEY and CDR2 SVGAGI come from the germline V gene. Between the trimmed V and J ends, which lost 6 bases and 0 bases, there was a span of 7 bases. The CDR3 DNA reads as TGTGCCAGCAGGGGGCTTAGCACAGATACGCAGTATTTT. Protein: CASRGLSTDTQYF.

The chain employs TRBV5-1 and TRBJ1-2, with 7 bases lining up with TRBD1. The CDR3 contains 15 residues. V dropped 3 bases and J dropped 2; count of bases not matched to a gene: 7. CDR1 is SGHRS and CDR2 is YFSETQ in the germline V gene. DNA for the CDR3: TGCGCCAGCAGCTCATCGACAGGGTTCAACTATGGCTACACCTTC. This sequence encodes CASSSSTGFNYGYTF.

This clone was picked up one time. The chain joins TRBV7-3 to TRBJ2-5; tentative D call: TRBD2 (6 bases). V lost 0 bases and J 5 bases, leaving 13 bases between the germline ends. CDR3 length: 15 amino acids. Germline V CDR1 and CDR2: SGHTA, FQGTGA. CDR3 amino acids: CASSLTSGVVETQYF. The CDR3 nucleotides are TGTGCCAGCAGCTTAACATCGGGGGTGGTGGAGACCCAGTACTTC.

The rearrangement uses TRBV6-5 and TRBJ2-7; 7 bases fit TRBD2. The CDR3 totals 15 residues. V trimming: 7 bases; J trimming: 9 bases; junction bases outside the gene matches: 18. From germline, CDR1 is MNHEY and CDR2 SVGAGI. CDR3 nucleotide sequence: TGTGCCAGCACTCAATCGGGGGGTTCCACAATGGGGCAGTACTTC. The encoded protein is CASTQSGGSTMGQYF.

This chain joins TRBV7-3 and TRBJ2-1; 8 bases match TRBD2. CDR3 length equals 15 residues. The germline V gene encodes CDR1 SGHTA and CDR2 FQGTGA. V lost 0 bases and J lost 2; bases outside the gene matches: 0. The CDR3, as DNA: TGTGCCAGCAGCTTAACGCGGGAGGCCTACAATGAGCAGTTCTTC. Residues: CASSLTREAYNEQFF. Full variable domain (rest looked up from reference TRBV7-3 and TRBJ2-1): GAGVSQTPSNKVTEKGKYVELRCDPISGHTALYWYRQSLGQGPEFLIYFQGTGAADDSGLPNDRFFAVRPEGSVSTLKIQRTERGDSAVYLCASSLTREAYNEQFFGPGTRLTVL.

This clone was counted between two and nine times. The chain carries TRBV18 and TRBJ1-1; no firm D call. The CDR3 covers 15 residues. Germline V gene sequence: CDR1 KGHSH, CDR2 LQKENI. Deletions cut 2 bases from V and 0 bases from J, with 10 bases between. The CDR3 DNA reads as TGTGCCAGCTCACCAACCGGGATCCTGAACACTGAAGCTTTCTTT. This codes for CASSPTGILNTEAFF.

This clone was counted once. V is TRBV7-2 and J is TRBJ1-2; D remains ambiguous. Germline CDR1 reads SGHTA; CDR2 reads FQGNSA. Trimming removed 3 bases at V and 0 bases at J, with 8 bases between. CDR3 size: 14 residues. The CDR3 sequence is CASSFTTSNYGYTF. The DNA for the CDR3 is TGTGCCAGCAGCTTTACCACTTCTAACTATGGCTACACCTTC. Drawing the rest from reference TRBV7-2 and TRBJ1-2, the complete variable domain is GAGVSQSPSNKVTEKGKDVELRCDPISGHTALYWYRQSLGQGLEFLIYFQGNSAPDKSGLPSDRFSAERTGGSVSTLTIQRTQQEDSAVYLCASSFTTSNYGYTFGSGTRLTVV.

The rearrangement uses TRBV7-2 and TRBJ2-5; the match to TRBD2 covers 13 bases. J was trimmed by 5 bases and V by 5 bases; bases with no gene match: 11. Germline values: CDR1 SGHTA, CDR2 FQGNSA. The CDR3 consists of 17 residues. Here the CDR3 reads CASSPRTSGGRGETQYF. The CDR3 DNA sequence: TGTGCCAGCAGCCCGAGGACTAGCGGGGGTAGGGGCGAGACCCAGTACTTC.

As concerns this clone: At one of its ends the junction is not consistent with the germline gene, which may arise from a read error. The CDR3 DNA reads TGTGCCAGCAGCCTAGCCGGTCTCTCGGGTGGCTACACCTTC. Protein sequence: CASSLAGLSGGYTF. The chain recombines TRBV7-8 with TRBJ1-2; the D is unclear. In germline, CDR1 is SGHVS, CDR2 FQNEAQ. The CDR3 contains 14 residues.

The rearrangement uses TRBV6-2 or TRBV6-3 and TRBJ2-5; D may be TRBD2 (5 bases). CDR3 length: 15 residues. Germline V CDR1 and CDR2: MNHEY, SVGEGT. V lost 2 bases and J lost 2, with 12 bases in between. The CDR3 reads CASSYRRGRQETQYF. DNA for the CDR3: TGTGCCAGCAGTTACCGCCGGGGAAGGCAAGAGACCCAGTACTTC.

J is TRBJ1-5 and V is TRBV7-9; 10 positions agree with TRBD1. The junction had 6 bases not matched to a gene; V was cut back by 5 bases and J by 5 bases. This CDR3 is 15 amino acids long. CDR1 is SEHNR, CDR2 FQNEAQ, per germline (reference sequence). The chain's CDR3 is CASSMSGTGDQPQHF. The DNA for the CDR3 is TGTGCCAGCAGCATGTCCGGGACAGGGGATCAGCCCCAGCATTTT.

The chain combines TRBV19 with TRBJ2-7, with 8 bases identical to TRBD2. V lost 2 bases, J lost 11 bases, and 8 bases stayed unmatched. Germline CDR1 LNHDA, CDR2 SQIVND (reference sequence). CDR3 length equals 13 residues. The CDR3 region is CASSIKPAGEEYF. The CDR3 region has the DNA TGTGCCAGTAGTATAAAGCCAGCGGGAGAAGAGTACTTC.

This chain connects TRBV6-1 to TRBJ1-5; D call uncertain. Trimming pared 0 bases from V and 7 bases from J, leaving 10 bases between. Germline loops: CDR1 MNHNS, CDR2 SASEGT. This CDR3 has 14 amino acids. CDR3 bases: TGTGCCAGCAGTGAAGCGGTGCAGTCCCAGCCCCAGCATTTT. It yields the protein CASSEAVQSQPQHF.

In its sample, this clone was seen once. This chain connects TRBV6-5 to TRBJ2-7, with TRBD2 matching over 7 bases. CDR1 MNHEY and CDR2 SVGAGI come from the germline V gene. V lost 5 bases and J lost 5; bases outside the gene matches: 12. This CDR3 spans 15 amino acids. CDR3 nucleotides: TGTGCCAGCAGTACGGAAGGACTAGAGGTCCACGAGCAGTACTTC. Translating gives CASSTEGLEVHEQYF.

This rearrangement joins TRBV7-9 to TRBJ1-2; TRBD1 is a possible D gene (5 bases). Germline V gene sequence: CDR1 SEHNR, CDR2 FQNEAQ (reference sequence). This CDR3 region has 13 residues. The germline V and J ends were trimmed by 2 bases and 8 bases, with 12 bases remaining between them. CDR3 nucleotides: TGTGCCAGCAGCTTATCAGGGAGGAGCGGCTACACCTTC. The encoded protein is CASSLSGRSGYTF.

The V call is TRBV19, the J call TRBJ2-7; 9 bases are shared with TRBD2. The V segment lost 7 bases and the J segment 5 bases; nucleotides outside the gene matches: 12. The CDR3 consists of 15 residues. CDR1 and CDR2 (germline): LNHDA, SQIVND (reference sequence). This CDR3 is CASMRVAGVPDEQYF. As DNA, the CDR3 is TGTGCCAGTATGAGAGTAGCGGGAGTACCCGACGAGCAGTACTTC.

The rearrangement links TRBV5-4 to TRBJ1-6; no firm D call. Germline CDR1 is SGHNT and CDR2 is YYREEE (reference sequence). Trimming removed 4 bases at V and 7 bases at J, with 12 bases between. The CDR3 sequence is 14 residues long. DNA for the CDR3: TGTGCCAGCAGCCCCAGTGAATTCAATTCACCCCTCCACTTT. It translates to CASSPSEFNSPLHF.

V gene TRBV4-2 combines with J gene TRBJ2-1, with D possibly matching TRBD2 (5 bases). CDR3 length equals 16 residues. Trimming shortened V by 0 bases and J by 7 bases, and 16 bases separated the two germline ends. CDR1 and CDR2 (germline): LGHNA, YNFKEQ. The CDR3 reads CASSQEVVYGENEQFF. The DNA for the CDR3 is TGTGCCAGCAGCCAAGAGGTGGTGTATGGGGAGAATGAGCAGTTCTTC.

This chain links TRBV10-3 with TRBJ1-5, with D possibly TRBD1 on 5 matching bases. V was trimmed by 3 bases and J by 9 bases, leaving 9 bases between them. CDR1 ENHRY and CDR2 SYGVKD come from the germline V gene. The CDR3 totals 12 residues. CDR3 DNA: TGTGCCATCAGTGACCCTCAGGGGCCCCAGCATTTT. Its protein is CAISDPQGPQHF.

V is TRBV2 and J is TRBJ2-7, with 7 bases identical to TRBD2. The length of the CDR3 is 14 residues. Trimming at V came to 3 bases and at J to 3 bases, leaving 5 bases not matched to a gene. From germline, CDR1 is SNHLY and CDR2 FYNNEI. In DNA, the CDR3 is TGTGCCAGCAGTGAGCTGGGGGGGTACTACGAGCAGTACTTC. Translating it yields CASSELGGYYEQYF. The entire variable domain, with the rest obtained from reference TRBV2 and TRBJ2-7, is as follows: EPEVTQTPSHQVTQMGQEVILRCVPISNHLYFYWYRQILGQKVEFLVSFYNNEISEKSEIFDDQFSVERPDGSNFTLKIRSTKLEDSAMYFCASSELGGYYEQYFGPGTRLTVT.

This sequence joins TRBV5-7 and TRBJ1-4, with D perhaps TRBD1 (5 bases). TRBV5-7 counts as an open reading frame of uncertain function. The CDR3 consists of 14 residues. Trimming took off 4 bases at V and 8 bases at J, with 15 bases between the two ends. CDR3 in amino acids: CASSKPGLPEKLFF. In nucleotides, the CDR3 is TGTGCCAGCAGCAAACCGGGACTTCCCGAAAAACTGTTTTTT.

The chain couples TRBV29-1 to TRBJ1-4; D uncertain. Between the trimmed V and J ends, which lost 5 bases and 10 bases, there was a span of 14 bases. The CDR3 is 12 residues long. Germline assignment: CDR1 SQVTM and CDR2 ANQGSEA. The CDR3 DNA reads as TGCAGCGTTATCCTTGAGGGCGGAAAACTGTTTTTT. As protein: CSVILEGGKLFF.

The CDR3 bases are TGTGCCAGCAGCCTTTCTAACAATGAGCAGTTCTTC. Translation gives CASSLSNNEQFF. V gene TRBV12-3 or TRBV12-4 combines with J gene TRBJ2-1; D remains unclear. Trimming cost V 6 bases and J 5 bases, with 8 bases left between them. The CDR3 is made up of 12 amino acids.

There are a few counts of this clone. J is TRBJ2-7 and V is TRBV6-5, with 10 bases matching TRBD1. V shed 0 bases, J shed 4 bases, and the junction held 3 bases outside the gene matches. The CDR3 sequence is 15 residues long. From germline, CDR1 is MNHEY and CDR2 SVGAGI. DNA for the CDR3: TGTGCCAGCAGTTACTCGACAGGGGGCGCTTACGAGCAGTACTTC. This encodes CASSYSTGGAYEQYF.